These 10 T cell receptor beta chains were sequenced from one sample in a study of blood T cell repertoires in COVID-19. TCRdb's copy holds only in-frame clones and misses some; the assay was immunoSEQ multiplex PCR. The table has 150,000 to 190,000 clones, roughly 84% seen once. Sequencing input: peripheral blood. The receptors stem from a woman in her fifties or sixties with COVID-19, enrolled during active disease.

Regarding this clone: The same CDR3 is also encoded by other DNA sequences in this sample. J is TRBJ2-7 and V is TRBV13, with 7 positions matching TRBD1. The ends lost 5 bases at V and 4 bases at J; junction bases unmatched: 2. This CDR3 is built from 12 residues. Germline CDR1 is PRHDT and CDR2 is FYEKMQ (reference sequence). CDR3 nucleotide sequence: TGTGCCAGCAGCCCAGGGGGATACGAGCAGTACTTC. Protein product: CASSPGGYEQYF.

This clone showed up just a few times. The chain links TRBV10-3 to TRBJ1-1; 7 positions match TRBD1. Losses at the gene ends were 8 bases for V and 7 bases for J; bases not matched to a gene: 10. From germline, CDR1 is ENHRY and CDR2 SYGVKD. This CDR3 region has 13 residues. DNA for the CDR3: TGTGCCATCGGAAGGACAGGCAACGTTGAAGCTTTCTTT. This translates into CAIGRTGNVEAFF.

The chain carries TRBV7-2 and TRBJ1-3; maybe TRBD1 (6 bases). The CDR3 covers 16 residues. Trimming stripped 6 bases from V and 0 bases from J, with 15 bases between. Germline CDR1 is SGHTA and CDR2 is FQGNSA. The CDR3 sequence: CASREATGSSGNTIYF. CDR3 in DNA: TGTGCCAGCAGGGAAGCAACAGGGTCCTCTGGAAACACCATATATTTT. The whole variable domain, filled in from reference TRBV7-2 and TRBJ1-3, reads GAGVSQSPSNKVTEKGKDVELRCDPISGHTALYWYRQSLGQGLEFLIYFQGNSAPDKSGLPSDRFSAERTGGSVSTLTIQRTQQEDSAVYLCASREATGSSGNTIYFGEGSWLTVV.

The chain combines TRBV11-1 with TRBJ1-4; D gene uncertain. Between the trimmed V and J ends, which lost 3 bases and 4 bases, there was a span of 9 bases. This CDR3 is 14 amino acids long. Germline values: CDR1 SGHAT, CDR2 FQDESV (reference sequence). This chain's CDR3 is CASSLGSHNEKLFF. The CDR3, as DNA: TGTGCCAGCAGCTTGGGCAGCCATAATGAAAAACTGTTTTTT.

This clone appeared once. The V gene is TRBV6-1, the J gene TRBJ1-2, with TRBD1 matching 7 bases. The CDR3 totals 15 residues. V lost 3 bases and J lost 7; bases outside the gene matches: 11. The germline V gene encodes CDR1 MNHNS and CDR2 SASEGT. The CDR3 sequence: CASSDMGQRRGGYTF. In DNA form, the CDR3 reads TGTGCCAGCAGTGATATGGGACAGCGGCGGGGTGGCTACACCTTC.

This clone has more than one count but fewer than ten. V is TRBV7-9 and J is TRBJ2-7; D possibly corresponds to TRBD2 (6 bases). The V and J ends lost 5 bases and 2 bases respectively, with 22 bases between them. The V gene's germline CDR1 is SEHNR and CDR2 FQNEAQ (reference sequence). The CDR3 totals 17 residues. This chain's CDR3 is CASSANRPGLRTYEQYF. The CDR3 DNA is TGTGCCAGCAGCGCTAACCGCCCGGGACTGAGAACCTACGAGCAGTACTTC.

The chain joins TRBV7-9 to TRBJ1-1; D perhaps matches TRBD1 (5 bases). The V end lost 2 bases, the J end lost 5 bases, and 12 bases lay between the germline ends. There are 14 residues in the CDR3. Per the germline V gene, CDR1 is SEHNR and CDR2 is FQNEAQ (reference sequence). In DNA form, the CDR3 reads TGTGCCAGCAGCTTAAATCTGGGGGGAACTGAAGCTTTCTTT. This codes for CASSLNLGGTEAFF.

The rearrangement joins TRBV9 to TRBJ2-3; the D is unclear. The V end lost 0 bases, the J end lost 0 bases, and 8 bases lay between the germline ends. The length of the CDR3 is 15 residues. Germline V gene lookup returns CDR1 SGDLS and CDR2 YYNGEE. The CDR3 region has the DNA TGTGCCAGCAGCGTAGGCCCAGGCAGCACAGATACGCAGTATTTT. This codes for CASSVGPGSTDTQYF. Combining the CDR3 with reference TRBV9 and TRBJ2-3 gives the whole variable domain DSGVTQTPKHLITATGQRVTLRCSPRSGDLSVYWYQQSLDQGLQFLIQYYNGEERAKGNILERFSAQQFPDLHSELNLSSLELGDSALYFCASSVGPGSTDTQYFGPGTRLTVL.

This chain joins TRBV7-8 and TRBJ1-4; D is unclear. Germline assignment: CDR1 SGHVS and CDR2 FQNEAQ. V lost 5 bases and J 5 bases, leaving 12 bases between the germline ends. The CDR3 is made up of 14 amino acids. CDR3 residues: CASSRGSRNEKLFF. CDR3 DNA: TGTGCCAGCAGCCGAGGGTCTCGGAATGAAAAACTGTTTTTT.

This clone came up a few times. CDR3 protein: CASSPEQGLFHEQFF. CDR3 DNA sequence: TGTGCCAGCAGCCCGGAGCAGGGTTTATTTCATGAGCAGTTCTTC. This rearrangement joins TRBV5-6 to TRBJ2-1; TRBD1 might be the D (5 bases). CDR1 and CDR2 from the germline V gene are SGHDT and YYEEEE. V shed 4 bases and J shed 8 bases, with 19 bases lying between them. The CDR3 totals 15 residues.